This T cell receptor beta chain was identified during a study of cytomegalovirus exposure and HLA in healthy donors. Comments on this clone: Germline and junction disagree at one end, which may indicate a read error.

This CDR3 is built from 14 residues. In germline, CDR1 is SEHNR, CDR2 FQNEAQ (reference sequence). Amplification used 60 Vbeta primers and 13 Jbeta primers. Produced via immunoSEQ multiplex PCR; TCRdb's table is partial and in-frame only. The sample has about 130,000 clones, just over 70% seen once. This sequence joins TRBV7-9 and TRBJ2-3; weak D call: TRBD1 (6 bases). Sequencing was carried out using PBMCs. This TCR was sampled from a woman aged 55-70 years in good health and CMV-seropositive. The CDR3 DNA follows: TGTTCCAGCAGCTTACGGCAGGGGAGAGATACGCAGTATTTT. Amino acids: CSSSLRQGRDTQYF.